Listed below are T cell receptor beta chains from one sample, sequenced in a study of blood T cell repertoires in COVID-19. The table came from immunoSEQ multiplex PCR; TCRdb's copy has only in-frame clones and leaves some out. The sample gives under 250,000 clones, 85% to 90% of which show up once; 3% to 4% is in the top ten. Material for sequencing was PBMCs or T cells enriched from blood (not recorded which). These receptors came from a woman aged 18-30 years in a cohort exposed to, infected with or recovered from COVID-19 (not recorded which). The conserved cysteine and the conserved F or W are not part of the CDR3 here.

j_gene: TRBJ2-7; v_gene: TRBV6-5; CDR3aa: ASSYSGGTVTYEQY
j_gene: TRBJ2-1; v_gene: TRBV11-3; CDR3aa: ASSFKERGEQF
j_gene: TRBJ1-5; v_gene: TRBV7-9; CDR3aa: ASSLGPGAQH
j_gene: TRBJ2-3; v_gene: TRBV27; CDR3aa: ASSFLQGAGGTDTQY
j_gene: TRBJ1-1; v_gene: TRBV5-6; CDR3aa: ASRGTVNTEAF
j_gene: TRBJ2-5; v_gene: TRBV5-1; CDR3aa: ASTPQGQEKETQY
j_gene: TRBJ1-1; v_gene: TRBV5-5; CDR3aa: ASSFIGTGEGNTEAF
j_gene: TRBJ1-6; v_gene: TRBV11-1; CDR3aa: ASGQGFANSPLH
j_gene: TRBJ1-1; v_gene: TRBV9; CDR3aa: ASSVVSQTFNTEAF
j_gene: TRBJ1-1; v_gene: TRBV19; CDR3aa: ASSISTGVVAEAF
j_gene: TRBJ2-5; v_gene: TRBV29-1; CDR3aa: SVGLVPKVETQY
j_gene: TRBJ2-2; v_gene: TRBV2; CDR3aa: ASSAGGGRTGELF
j_gene: TRBJ1-1; v_gene: TRBV3-1/TRBV3-2; CDR3aa: ASSQRDNRGEAF
j_gene: TRBJ1-6; v_gene: TRBV28; CDR3aa: ASSLRTGGSPLH
j_gene: TRBJ2-7; v_gene: TRBV3-1/TRBV3-2; CDR3aa: ASSQAGTSSLEQY
j_gene: TRBJ1-1; v_gene: TRBV9; CDR3aa: ASSMTGVGTEAF
j_gene: TRBJ2-2; v_gene: TRBV29-1; CDR3aa: SGGHSNTGELF
j_gene: TRBJ1-3; v_gene: TRBV24-1; CDR3aa: ATRQGATPGNTIY
j_gene: TRBJ1-2; v_gene: TRBV3-1/TRBV3-2; CDR3aa: ASSQEGAYGYT
j_gene: TRBJ1-2; v_gene: TRBV24-1; CDR3aa: ATSDHRGRGNYGYT
j_gene: TRBJ2-3; v_gene: TRBV29-1; CDR3aa: SARTGIADTQY
j_gene: TRBJ1-3; v_gene: TRBV7-3; CDR3aa: ASSLTGSGNTIY
j_gene: TRBJ2-5; v_gene: TRBV9; CDR3aa: ASSLQMDWNKETQY
j_gene: TRBJ2-3; v_gene: TRBV9; CDR3aa: ASSAQGTDTQY
j_gene: TRBJ1-4; v_gene: TRBV11-2; CDR3aa: ASSHEGQSNEKLF
j_gene: TRBJ2-7; v_gene: TRBV14; CDR3aa: ASSHGTGGYEQY
j_gene: TRBJ2-2; v_gene: TRBV10-3; CDR3aa: AISEGGTLNTGELF
j_gene: TRBJ2-2; v_gene: TRBV2; CDR3aa: ASGGTPDTGELF
j_gene: TRBJ1-5; v_gene: TRBV27; CDR3aa: ASRRTGGHNQPQH
j_gene: TRBJ2-3; v_gene: TRBV24-1; CDR3aa: ATSDPGLAGIADTQY
j_gene: TRBJ1-4; v_gene: TRBV5-4; CDR3aa: ASSAGTGPVWEKLF
j_gene: TRBJ2-7; v_gene: TRBV30; CDR3aa: AWSLGGVNEQY
j_gene: TRBJ1-6; v_gene: TRBV2; CDR3aa: ASSEGTGYFPLH
j_gene: TRBJ2-1; v_gene: TRBV2; CDR3aa: ASSARTAPSYNEQF
j_gene: TRBJ1-3; v_gene: TRBV7-8; CDR3aa: ASSLETGFSGNTIY
j_gene: TRBJ1-3; v_gene: TRBV28; CDR3aa: ASTQGVLAGNTIY
j_gene: TRBJ2-1; v_gene: TRBV30; CDR3aa: AWVSGVDEQF
j_gene: TRBJ1-4; v_gene: TRBV18; CDR3aa: ASSPPDRGSEKLF
j_gene: TRBJ1-5; v_gene: TRBV3-1/TRBV3-2; CDR3aa: ASSQGRDGHQPQH
j_gene: TRBJ1-3; v_gene: TRBV20-1; CDR3aa: SASVRQGGGNTIY
j_gene: TRBJ1-1; v_gene: TRBV6-5; CDR3aa: ASEAGSEAF
j_gene: TRBJ1-4; v_gene: TRBV29-1; CDR3aa: SVPGGSNEKLF
j_gene: TRBJ1-3; v_gene: TRBV18; CDR3aa: ASSVDRLSGNTIY
j_gene: TRBJ1-1; v_gene: TRBV24-1; CDR3aa: ATSEGGQGNTEAF
j_gene: TRBJ1-3; v_gene: TRBV19; CDR3aa: ASSIAGAGNTIY